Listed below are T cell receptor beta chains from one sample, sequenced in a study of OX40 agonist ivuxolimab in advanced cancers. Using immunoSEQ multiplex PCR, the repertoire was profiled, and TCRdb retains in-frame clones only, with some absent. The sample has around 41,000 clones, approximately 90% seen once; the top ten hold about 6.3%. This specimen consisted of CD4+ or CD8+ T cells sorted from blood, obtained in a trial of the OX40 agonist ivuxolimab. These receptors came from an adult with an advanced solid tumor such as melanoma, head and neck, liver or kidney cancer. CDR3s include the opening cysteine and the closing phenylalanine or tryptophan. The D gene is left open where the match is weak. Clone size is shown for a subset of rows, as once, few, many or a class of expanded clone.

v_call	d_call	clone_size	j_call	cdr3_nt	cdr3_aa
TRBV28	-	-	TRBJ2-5	TGTGCCAGCAGTTCCGAGACAGGACCGGAGACCCAGTACTTC	CASSSETGPETQYF
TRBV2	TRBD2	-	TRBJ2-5	TGTGCCAGCAGCGACGGACTAGCGATCGAGACCCAGTACTTC	CASSDGLAIETQYF
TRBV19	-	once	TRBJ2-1	TGTGCCAGTAGTATACGGGGTTTCAATGAGCAGTTCTTC	CASSIRGFNEQFF
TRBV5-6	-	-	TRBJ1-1	TGTGCCAGCAGCCCAAGGGGGGGGCTAAGCACTGAAGCTTTCTTT	CASSPRGGLSTEAFF
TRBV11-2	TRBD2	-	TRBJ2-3	TGTGCCAGCAGCTTAGGCAGAGCGGGGACCACAGATACGCAGTATTTT	CASSLGRAGTTDTQYF
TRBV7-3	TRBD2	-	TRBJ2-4	TGTGCCAGCAGCCCAGCGGGAGGGGTCGGCATTCAGTACTTC	CASSPAGGVGIQYF
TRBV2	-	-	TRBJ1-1	TGTGCCAGCAGGGCCGGACAGAACATTGGCGCTGAAGCTTTCTTT	CASRAGQNIGAEAFF
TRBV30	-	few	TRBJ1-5	TGTGCCTGGAGTCCTAAAACAGGGTATGGTCAGCCCCAGCATTTT	CAWSPKTGYGQPQHF
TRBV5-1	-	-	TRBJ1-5	TGCGCCAGCAGCCCCGGACTGGCTAACCCCCAGCCCCAGCATTTT	CASSPGLANPQPQHF
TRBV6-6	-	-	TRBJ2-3	TGTGCCAGCATTAGGGGCATCGCGGGAAGCGGGGATACGCAGTATTTT	CASIRGIAGSGDTQYF
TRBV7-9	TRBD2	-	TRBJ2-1	TGTGCCAGCAGCTTCCTCGCGGGAGGGCCAAATGAGCAGTTCTTC	CASSFLAGGPNEQFF
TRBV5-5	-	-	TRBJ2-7	TGTGCCAGCAGCCTCCGGCCCCGGTCGGGGTCCCACGAGCAGTACTTC	CASSLRPRSGSHEQYF
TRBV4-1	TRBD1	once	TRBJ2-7	TGCGCCAGCAGCCAACTGACAGGGACCTACGAGCAGTACTTC	CASSQLTGTYEQYF
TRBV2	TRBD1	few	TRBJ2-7	TGTGCCAGCAGCGCTGACCGGGACAGGGGAGGGTACGAGCAGTACTTC	CASSADRDRGGYEQYF
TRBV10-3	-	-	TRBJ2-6	TGTGCCATCAGAGGGAACTCTGGGGCCAACGTCCTGACTTTC	CAIRGNSGANVLTF
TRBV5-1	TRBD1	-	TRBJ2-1	TGCGCCAGCAGCACGGGACAGCAGTACAATGAGCAGTTCTTC	CASSTGQQYNEQFF
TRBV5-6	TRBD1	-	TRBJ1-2	TGTGCCAGCAGTTCGGACAGGGAATATGGCTACACCTTC	CASSSDREYGYTF
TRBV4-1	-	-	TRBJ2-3	TGCGCCAGCAGCCAAGATCCCGTTAGCACAGATACGCAGTATTTT	CASSQDPVSTDTQYF
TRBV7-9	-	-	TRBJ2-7	TGTGCCAGCAGCTTACGAACTAGCACGCCCTACGAGCAGTACTTC	CASSLRTSTPYEQYF
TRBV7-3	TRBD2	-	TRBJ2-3	TGTGCCAGCAGCATTAGCGGGGGGGCCCCAGATACGCAGTATTTT	CASSISGGAPDTQYF
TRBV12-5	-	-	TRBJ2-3	TGTGCTAGTGGCCAGGGGAACAGGGCAGATACGCAGTATTTT	CASGQGNRADTQYF
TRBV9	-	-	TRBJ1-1	TGTGCCAGCAGCGCCGGGACCGCTGGGGAGGCTTTCTTT	CASSAGTAGEAFF
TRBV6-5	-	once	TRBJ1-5	TGTGCCAGCAGTCCAAACGGGGGCAATCAGCCCCAGCATTTT	CASSPNGGNQPQHF
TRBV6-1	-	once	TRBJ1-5	TGTGCCAGCAGTGAAGGGCAGGGGCGGGCGCCCCAGCATTTT	CASSEGQGRAPQHF
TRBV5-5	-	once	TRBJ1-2	TGTGCCAGCAGCTTAAGGACTAACTATGGCTACACCTTC	CASSLRTNYGYTF
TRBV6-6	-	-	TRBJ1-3	TGTGCCAGCAGGAGGGATACTGGAAACACCATATATTTT	CASRRDTGNTIYF
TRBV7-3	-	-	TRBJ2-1	TGTGCCAGCAGCCCCGAGAGACAGGCGGCTTATAGTGAGCAGTTCTTC	CASSPERQAAYSEQFF
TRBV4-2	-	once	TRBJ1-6	TGTGCCAGCAGCCAAGATGGCAGCAATTCACCCCTCCACTTT	CASSQDGSNSPLHF
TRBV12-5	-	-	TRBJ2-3	TGTGCTAGTGGCCCGGGCCCATCGCCTAGCACAGATACGCAGTATTTT	CASGPGPSPSTDTQYF
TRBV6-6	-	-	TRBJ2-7	TGTGCCAGCACCACTTCCTACGAGCAGTACTTC	CASTTSYEQYF
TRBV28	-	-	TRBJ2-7	TGTGCCAGCAGTTTAGGGGGTTTTAGCTCCTACGAGCAGTACTTC	CASSLGGFSSYEQYF
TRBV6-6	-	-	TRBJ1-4	TGTGCCAGCAGTTTCGGACGGAAGGAAGAAAAACTGTTTTTT	CASSFGRKEEKLFF
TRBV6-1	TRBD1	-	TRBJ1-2	TGTGCCAGCAGCCGGACAGGAGATCTTGGCTACACCTTC	CASSRTGDLGYTF
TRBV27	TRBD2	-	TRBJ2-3	TGTGCCAGCAGTGGAGGCCCGACTAGCGGGAGGTTTAAGTATTTT	CASSGGPTSGRFKYF
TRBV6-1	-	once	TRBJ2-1	TGTGCCAGCAGAATATTGGGGTACGATGAGCAGTTCTTC	CASRILGYDEQFF
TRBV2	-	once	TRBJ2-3	TGTGCCAGCAGTGGAGGTATTGGCACAGATACGCAGTATTTT	CASSGGIGTDTQYF
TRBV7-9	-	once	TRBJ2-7	TGTGCCAGCAGCTTTGGGGGATCCTACGAGCAGTACTTC	CASSFGGSYEQYF
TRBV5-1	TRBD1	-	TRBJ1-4	TGCGCCAGCAGCTTGGATGCGACAGGGGTAGAAAAACTGTTTTTT	CASSLDATGVEKLFF
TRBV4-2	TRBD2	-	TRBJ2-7	TGTGCCAGCAGGCCGGAGGCGGGAGAGGTCTACGAGCAGTACTTC	CASRPEAGEVYEQYF
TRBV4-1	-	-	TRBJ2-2	TGCGCCAGCAGCCAAGCCTTAGCGGACGCGAACACCGGGGAGCTGTTTTTT	CASSQALADANTGELFF
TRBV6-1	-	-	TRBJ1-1	TGTGCCAGCAGTGAAACCCGAAAAGCTTTCTTT	CASSETRKAFF
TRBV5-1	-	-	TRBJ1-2	TGCGCCAGCAGCTCGAGCCCGACGGGGGACTATGGCTACACCTTC	CASSSSPTGDYGYTF
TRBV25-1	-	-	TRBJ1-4	TGTGCCAGCAGTGACTGGGGCACGGATGAAAAACTGTTTTTT	CASSDWGTDEKLFF
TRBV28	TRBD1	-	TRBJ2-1	TGTGCCAGCAGAGACAGGGTGAGGGTTGAGCAGTTCTTC	CASRDRVRVEQFF
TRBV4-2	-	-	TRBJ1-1	TGTGCCAGCAGCCAAGATAAGGACAGGAACACTGAAGCTTTCTTT	CASSQDKDRNTEAFF
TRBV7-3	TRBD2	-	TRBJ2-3	TGTGCCAGCAGCTCCGGACTAGCGGGAGGTCCCCGCACAGATACGCAGTATTTT	CASSSGLAGGPRTDTQYF
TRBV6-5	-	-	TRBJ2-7	TGTGCCAGCAGTTACATGCGGGCCTCCTACGAGCAGTACTTC	CASSYMRASYEQYF
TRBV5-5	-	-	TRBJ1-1	TGTGCCAGCAGCGCGGGGGGGAACACTGAAGCTTTCTTT	CASSAGGNTEAFF
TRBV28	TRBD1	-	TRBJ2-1	TGTGCCAGCAGCACAGGGGATCGGGACAGCAATGAGCAGTTCTTC	CASSTGDRDSNEQFF
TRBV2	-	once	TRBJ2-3	TGTGCCAGCACCCGACAGCACACCTCTAGCACAGATACGCAGTATTTT	CASTRQHTSSTDTQYF
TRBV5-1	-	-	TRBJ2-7	TGCGCCAGCAGCTCGGGTTCGATAACCAGCTCCTACGAGCAGTACTTC	CASSSGSITSSYEQYF
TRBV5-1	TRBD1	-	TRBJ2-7	TGCGCCAGCAGCCCCGGGACAGCCTACGAGCAGTACTTC	CASSPGTAYEQYF
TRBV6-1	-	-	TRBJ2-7	TGTGCCAGCAGCGTAGCCAAATACGAGCAGTACTTC	CASSVAKYEQYF
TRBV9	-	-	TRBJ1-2	TGTGCCAGCAGCGTGGGCCGCGAGAACTATGGCTACACCTTC	CASSVGRENYGYTF
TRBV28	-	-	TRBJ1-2	TGTGCCAGCAGAGAAGCCGGGACGGGATATGGCTACACCTTC	CASREAGTGYGYTF
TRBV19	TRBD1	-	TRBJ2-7	TGTGCCAGTAGTACGGGACAGGACCCCTACGAGCAGTACTTC	CASSTGQDPYEQYF
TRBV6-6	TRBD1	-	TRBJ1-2	TGTGCCAGCAGCCAGACAGGGACTCGACCCAACTATGGCTACACCTTC	CASSQTGTRPNYGYTF